This T cell receptor (beta chain) came from a study of blood T cell repertoires in COVID-19. Self-reported history from a screening survey and questionnaire set each donor's cohort. As handled by the study authors: Amplification of reference gene primers was used by the study to estimate nucleated cell counts. Repertoires were generated with immunoSEQ multiplex PCR, while TCRdb's copy carries only in-frame clones and drops some. That table is the source of V, J and clone size, and D and trimming were worked out from the DNA. The sample carries under 250,000 clones, approximately 85% recorded once. The sequenced sample consisted of PBMCs or T cells enriched from blood (not recorded which). The TCR comes from a woman aged 50 to 60 with acute COVID-19.

The CDR3 is CASSAWPSGGTDTQYF. The CDR3 region has the DNA TGTGCCAGCAGCGCGTGGCCTAGCGGGGGGACAGATACGCAGTATTTT. The chain combines TRBV7-2 with TRBJ2-3, with 11 bases fitting TRBD2. Trimming took 5 bases from V and 3 from J; bases not matched to a gene: 7. This CDR3 comprises 16 residues. The germline V gene has CDR1 SGHTA and CDR2 FQGNSA.